The rows below give T cell receptor beta chains drawn from one sample of a study of blood T cell repertoires in COVID-19. TCRdb's table, derived via immunoSEQ multiplex PCR, lists solely in-frame clones and lacks some. This repertoire shows about 380,000 clones, 88% found once; its top ten account for more than 1%. Sequencing used PBMCs or T cells enriched from blood (not recorded which). The receptors were sampled from a woman aged 18-29 years who had recovered from COVID-19. Both conserved end residues are part of each CDR3. A D gene is named only where the DNA matches it firmly. A clone size is listed for some rows: how often the clone was seen (once, few, many), or a class if it is expanded.

DNA,CDR3,size,V,D,length,J
TGTGCCATCAGTGAGTCGGGAGATAGCAATCAGCCCCAGCATTTT,CAISESGDSNQPQHF,NA,TRBV10-3,NA,15,TRBJ1-5
TGTGCCAGCAGCCCCCCCGGGACCTACGAGCAGTACTTC,CASSPPGTYEQYF,NA,TRBV5-6,NA,13,TRBJ2-7
TGTGCCAGCAGTCTTTCTAACTATGGCTACACCTTC,CASSLSNYGYTF,NA,TRBV12-3/TRBV12-4,NA,12,TRBJ1-2
TGTGCCAGCAGCTGGACGGGAACATATGGCTACACCTTC,CASSWTGTYGYTF,once,TRBV28,NA,13,TRBJ1-2
TGTGCCAGTAGTAAGTCGGCGGGACAGGGAGAGACCCAGTACTTC,CASSKSAGQGETQYF,NA,TRBV19,TRBD1,15,TRBJ2-5
TGTGCCAGTAGTATCGGCGGGAGTAGCAATCAGCCCCAGCATTTT,CASSIGGSSNQPQHF,NA,TRBV19,NA,15,TRBJ1-5
TGTGCCAGTAGTAGGACAGGGGGCCCAGATACGCAGTATTTT,CASSRTGGPDTQYF,NA,TRBV19,TRBD1,14,TRBJ2-3
TGTGCCAGCACCCTGGAGGGGGCTGTTACAGATACGCAGTATTTT,CASTLEGAVTDTQYF,NA,TRBV7-6,NA,15,TRBJ2-3
TGTGCCAGCAGTTTAGATGACACCTATGGCTACACCTTC,CASSLDDTYGYTF,NA,TRBV12-3/TRBV12-4,NA,13,TRBJ1-2
TGTGCCAGCAGTTCGGGACTAGCGGGGCCAGATACGCAGTATTTT,CASSSGLAGPDTQYF,few,TRBV6-2/TRBV6-3,TRBD2,15,TRBJ2-3
TGCGCCAGCAGCTATTATCCGGGACTAGCGGAGAGGATCGCGGACAATGAGCAGTTCTTC,CASSYYPGLAERIADNEQFF,NA,TRBV5-1,TRBD2,20,TRBJ2-1
TGTGCCAGCAGCTTAGGTGGGCAGGTGAATCAGCCCCAGCATTTT,CASSLGGQVNQPQHF,NA,TRBV7-6,NA,15,TRBJ1-5
TGTGCCAGCAGTTTAGACAGGGCGGCGAGCAATCAGCCCCAGCATTTT,CASSLDRAASNQPQHF,once,TRBV28,TRBD1,16,TRBJ1-5
TGTGCCATCAGTAACAACAGTTGGGCCCTCCACTTT,CAISNNSWALHF,NA,TRBV10-3,NA,12,TRBJ1-6
TGTGCCCATCCCTGGCCCGTTTCCTACGAGCAGTACTTC,CAHPWPVSYEQYF,NA,TRBV2,NA,13,TRBJ2-7
TGTGCCAGCAGCTGGAGCGGACAGGGAGCGGAGACCCAGTACTTC,CASSWSGQGAETQYF,once,TRBV7-2,TRBD1,15,TRBJ2-5
TGTGCCAGCAGCCAAGATGGGGAGGCTGCCACTGAAGCTTTCTTT,CASSQDGEAATEAFF,NA,TRBV4-2,NA,15,TRBJ1-1
TGTGCCAGCAGTCCAGCCGGGACAGGGGACTACTACGAGCAGTACTTC,CASSPAGTGDYYEQYF,NA,TRBV28,TRBD1,16,TRBJ2-7
TGTGCCAGCAGCCAAGTAGGGGGTGGGACAGCTAATGAAAAACTGTTTTTT,CASSQVGGGTANEKLFF,NA,TRBV4-2,TRBD1,17,TRBJ1-4
TGTGCCAGTATACAGGGGGCGGTCGGCGGTCAGCCCCAGCATTTT,CASIQGAVGGQPQHF,NA,TRBV19,TRBD1,15,TRBJ1-5
TGTGCCAGCAGCAAAATTTCCGGGGGGCAGGGCGCCGGGGAGCTGTTTTTT,CASSKISGGQGAGELFF,NA,TRBV21-1,NA,17,TRBJ2-2
TGTGCCAGCAGCGACCGACAGGGGACGGAGACCCAGTACTTC,CASSDRQGTETQYF,NA,TRBV9,TRBD1,14,TRBJ2-5